This T cell receptor (beta chain) was profiled in a study of early T cells in non-severe SARS-CoV-2 infection (dated by TCRdb to about 2021). Study-level background: TCR sequencing used bulk RNA from unsorted whole blood, so alpha and beta chains could not be paired.

Library preparation was by 5' RACE. The sample was run on a NextSeq 500. To correct for sequencing error and PCR bias, the TCR library protocol tagged individual cDNA molecules with unique molecular identifiers. TCR alpha and beta chains were both sequenced, and the abundances of alpha and beta sequences in each sample were closely correlated with each other. As for how the authors treated the data: V gene, J gene and CDR3 annotation of TCR sequences was performed with Decombinator V4. Expanded TCRs were defined as changing significantly between any two time points under a Poisson model with p below 0.0001. TCR abundances were normalised to the total number of TCRs sequenced in each sample and reported as counts per million. MAIT TCRs were defined by TRAV1-2 paired with TRAJ12, TRAJ20 or TRAJ33, and iNKT TCRs by TRAV10 paired with TRAJ18. VDJdb, accessed 1 November 2021, was searched for CMV, EBV and SARS-CoV-2 annotated TCRs, with TCRs annotated for multiple antigens excluded. TCRdb redid the processing of the public reads, applying fastp at Q25 and MiXCR, and retained in-frame beta chains. Each CDR3 protein gets just one entry, which takes the most common genes and DNA from the rows behind it. TCRdb's processing, not the authors' own work, is the source of the V and J calls. The sample yields 15,000 to 20,000 distinct CDR3 sequences; approximately 5.4% were counted once. The ten largest account for over 5% of the sample.

This clonotype was found many times. The clone's antigen remains unknown. One base away there is no much larger clone; base qualities are not given. Study-level results and caveats: VDJdb matching was skewed toward anti-spike CD8 responses and likely underestimated virus-specific expansions by missing private and CD4 specificities.

The study was a case-control design nested within a healthcare worker cohort in London, UK, with weekly nasopharyngeal swab PCR tests and blood sampling. Between 23 and 31 March 2020, the week of the UK lockdown, healthcare workers were enrolled and then followed up weekly for as long as 16 weeks. From a lookup of the germline V gene (reference sequence), CDR1 and CDR2 are LNHDA and SQIVND. Cut back by 3 bases and 0 bases, the V and J ends lie 9 bases apart. The CDR3 has 14 amino acids, counting the end cysteine and phenylalanine. Here the CDR3 DNA is all that survives: 42 bases in frame from base 1.

The chain links TRBV19 with TRBJ2-7; tentative D gene TRBD1, with 6 bases matching. The sample taken for sequencing was whole blood. This TCR derives from an adult who was a healthcare worker with PCR-confirmed SARS-CoV-2 infection or an uninfected control (not recorded which). The CDR3 protein sequence reads: CASSIQGSSYEQYF. The DNA reads as follows: TGTGCCAGTAGTATCCAGGGGAGCTCCTACGAGCAGTACTTC.